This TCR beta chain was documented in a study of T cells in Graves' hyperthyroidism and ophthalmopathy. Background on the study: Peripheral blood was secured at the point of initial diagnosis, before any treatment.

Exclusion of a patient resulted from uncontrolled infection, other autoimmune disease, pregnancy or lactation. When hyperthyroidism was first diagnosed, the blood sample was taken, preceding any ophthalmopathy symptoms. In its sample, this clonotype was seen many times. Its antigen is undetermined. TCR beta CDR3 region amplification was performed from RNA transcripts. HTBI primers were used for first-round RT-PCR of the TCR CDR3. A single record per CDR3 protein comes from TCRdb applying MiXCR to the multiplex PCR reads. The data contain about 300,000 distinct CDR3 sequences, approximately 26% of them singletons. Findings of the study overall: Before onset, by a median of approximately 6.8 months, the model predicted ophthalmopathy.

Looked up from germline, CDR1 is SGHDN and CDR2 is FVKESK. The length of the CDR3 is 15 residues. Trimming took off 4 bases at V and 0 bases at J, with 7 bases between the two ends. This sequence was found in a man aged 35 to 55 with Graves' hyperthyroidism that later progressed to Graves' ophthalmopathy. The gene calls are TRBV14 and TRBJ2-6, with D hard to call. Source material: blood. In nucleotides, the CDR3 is TGTGCCAGCAGCCCACACTACTCTGGGGCCAACGTCCTGACTTTC. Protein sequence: CASSPHYSGANVLTF.